This T cell receptor (beta chain) comes out of a study of Ad26.COV2.S vaccination and SARS-CoV-2 variants. The method was immunoSEQ multiplex PCR; TCRdb's version includes in-frame clones alone and lacks a portion of them. The sample lists around 450,000 clones; about 89% were seen once. As for treatment: some 20 received Ad26.COV2.S at low or high dose, single or two shots; about 5 received placebo; per-sample allocation not given. Collection of samples fell on day 63 after the first vaccine or placebo injection. The specimen was peripheral blood, collected in a trial of Ad26.COV2.S vaccine versus placebo. The source of this sequence is a person aged 18-65 years who received the Ad26.COV2.S COVID-19 vaccine or a placebo.

The CDR3: CASRIQDTQYF. CDR3 bases: TGTGCCAGCAGGATTCAAGATACGCAGTATTTT. The V and J genes are TRBV6-6 and TRBJ2-3; D remains ambiguous. The ends were cut back, 6 bases at V and 5 bases at J, with 6 bases in the middle. Germline loops: CDR1 MNHNY, CDR2 SVGAGI (reference sequence). The CDR3 is 11 residues long.